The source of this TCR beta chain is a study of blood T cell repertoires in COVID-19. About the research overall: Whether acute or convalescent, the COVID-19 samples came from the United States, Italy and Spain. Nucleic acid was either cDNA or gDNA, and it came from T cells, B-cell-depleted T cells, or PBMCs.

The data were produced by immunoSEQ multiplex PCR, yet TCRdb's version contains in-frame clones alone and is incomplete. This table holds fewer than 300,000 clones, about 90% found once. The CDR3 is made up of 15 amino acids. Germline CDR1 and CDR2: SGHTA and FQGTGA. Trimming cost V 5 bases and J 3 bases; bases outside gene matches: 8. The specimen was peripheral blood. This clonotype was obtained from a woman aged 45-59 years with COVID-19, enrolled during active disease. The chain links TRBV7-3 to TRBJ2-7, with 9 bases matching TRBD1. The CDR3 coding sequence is TGTGCCAGCAGCCTAGGACAGGGGTTGGGCTACGAGCAGTACTTC. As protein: CASSLGQGLGYEQYF.